This paragraph reports one T cell receptor (beta chain). V gave up 8 bases and J gave up 1 base; unmatched junction bases: 13. CDR3 length: 18 residues. CDR1 SNHLY and CDR2 FYNNEI come from the germline V gene. The sample is drawn from a study of blood T cell repertoires in COVID-19. Study-level background: The study drew acute and convalescent COVID-19 samples from the United States, Italy and Spain. The analysed material was cDNA or gDNA that came from T cells, B-cell-depleted T cells, or PBMCs.

In the study's own analysis: Amplification of reference gene primers provided the estimated nucleated cell counts. Sequenced by immunoSEQ multiplex PCR; TCRdb stores in-frame clones only, minus some. V and J calls and clone size are copied from that table; D and trimming were computed from the DNA. The sample lists over 400,000 clones, approximately 85% occurring once. The chain couples TRBV2 to TRBJ2-2; 10 nucleotides match TRBD2. The sequence derives from a human donor in a cohort sampled during active COVID-19. The sample was peripheral blood. CDR3 bases: TGTGCCAGCTTATGGGGGGCACTAGCGGGACGGAACACCGGGGAGCTGTTTTTT. It translates to CASLWGALAGRNTGELFF.